This TCR beta chain was found in a study of blood T cell repertoires in COVID-19. About the research overall: Samples came from the United States, Italy and Spain, spanning acute and convalescent COVID-19. Sources were T cells, B-cell-depleted T cells, or PBMCs; the material itself was cDNA or gDNA.

V trimming: 1 base; J trimming: 5 bases; junction bases outside the gene matches: 6. Germline V gene data show CDR1 as MNHEY and CDR2 as SMNVEV (reference sequence). CDR3 size: 17 residues. In the study's own analysis: Amplified reference gene primers provided the basis for estimating nucleated cell counts. Sequencing used immunoSEQ multiplex PCR; TCRdb keeps in-frame clones, though not all of them. D and trimming come from the DNA, and the V and J calls and clone size come from that table. The top ten hold 9.5% to 15% of the sample, which has 130,000 or so clones, about four fifths seen once. Material: peripheral blood. The V gene is TRBV27, the J gene TRBJ1-6, with 9 bases identical to TRBD1. This receptor was taken from a human donor in a cohort sampled during active COVID-19. The CDR3 DNA reads as TGTGCCAGCAGTTTATGGGCCGGACAGGGGAATAATTCACCCCTCCACTTT. It is translated as CASSLWAGQGNNSPLHF.